Below, 32 T cell receptor beta chains from the same sample are listed, as sequenced in a study of blood T cell repertoires in COVID-19 (dated by TCRdb to about 2020). Libraries were constructed by the immunoSEQ multiplex PCR assay. TCRdb provides this immuneACCESS table in a form limited to in-frame rearrangements. Some clones are lacking; in checked studies, under half of them reflect an unresolved V gene, and why the rest are absent is not known. Here the sample has about 60,000 clones; approximately 85% occur a single time. The top ten clonotypes cover 15% to 20% of the sample. The sample consisted of peripheral blood. The receptors were sampled from a human donor in a cohort sampled during active COVID-19.

This clone was found a few times. The chain recombines TRBV10-1 with TRBJ1-2; no clear D. Trimming removed 2 bases at V and 7 bases at J, with 14 bases between. Germline loops: CDR1 WNHNN, CDR2 SYGVQD (reference sequence). The CDR3 totals 14 residues. The CDR3 protein is CASSEAQEEAGYTF. The CDR3 DNA is TGCGCCAGCAGTGAGGCCCAGGAGGAGGCTGGCTACACCTTC.

J is TRBJ1-6 and V is TRBV27, with a possible D match to TRBD1 (6 bases). The CDR3 covers 18 residues. Germline lookup yields CDR1 MNHEY and CDR2 SMNVEV (reference sequence). The ends were cut back, 1 base at V and 5 bases at J, with 18 bases in the middle. The CDR3: CASSLLPRGGLDNSPLHF. Written as DNA, the CDR3 is TGTGCCAGCAGTTTATTACCTCGGGGGGGGCTCGATAATTCACCCCTCCACTTT.

This rearrangement joins TRBV9 to TRBJ1-2; 8 bases match TRBD1. After removal of 0 bases from V and 5 bases from J, the junction contained 6 bases not matched to a gene. Per germline, CDR1 SGDLS and CDR2 YYNGEE. This CDR3 is built from 15 residues. The CDR3 sequence: CASSVGNRGEYGYTF. Here the CDR3 DNA reads TGTGCCAGCAGCGTAGGGAACAGGGGGGAGTATGGCTACACCTTC.

The chain uses TRBV14 and TRBJ2-7; D remains ambiguous. The CDR3 length is 13 residues. V shed 1 base and J shed 7 bases, with 11 bases lying between them. Looked up from germline, CDR1 is SGHDN and CDR2 is FVKESK. The CDR3 DNA is TGTGCCAGCAGCCAAGGGTCCGCGTGGGAGCAGTACTTC. Translation: CASSQGSAWEQYF.

This clone has more than one count but fewer than ten. The chain uses TRBV11-2 and TRBJ2-3, with 8 bases identical to TRBD1. V dropped 4 bases and J dropped 10; count of bases not matched to a gene: 16. This CDR3 is built from 16 residues. Germline assignment: CDR1 SGHAT and CDR2 FQNNGV. The CDR3, as DNA: TGTGCCAGCAGCTCATGGGGACAGGAAGGGCATCTTCCGCAGTATTTT. Protein: CASSSWGQEGHLPQYF. Together with reference TRBV11-2 and TRBJ2-3, the CDR3 gives the full variable domain: EAGVAQSPRYKIIEKRQSVAFWCNPISGHATLYWYQQILGQGPKLLIQFQNNGVVDDSQLPKDRFSAERLKGVDSTLKIQPAKLEDSAVYLCASSSWGQEGHLPQYFGPGTRLTVL.

The J gene is TRBJ1-4, the V gene TRBV5-4, with D tentatively TRBD1 (6 bases). The CDR3 is 16 residues long. The ends were cut back, 4 bases at V and 5 bases at J, with 18 bases in the middle. CDR1 SGHNT and CDR2 YYREEE come from the germline V gene (reference sequence). The CDR3: CASSLSRGTPNEKLFF. CDR3 DNA sequence: TGTGCCAGCAGCCTCTCGCGGGGGACACCGAATGAAAAACTGTTTTTT. The whole variable domain, remainder taken from reference TRBV5-4 and TRBJ1-4, is ETGVTQSPTHLIKTRGQQVTLRCSSQSGHNTVSWYQQALGQGPQFIFQYYREEENGRGNFPPRFSGLQFPNYSSELNVNALELDDSALYLCASSLSRGTPNEKLFFGSGTQLSVL.

This chain links TRBV11-2 with TRBJ1-3, with D tentatively TRBD1 (6 bases). The germline V gene has CDR1 SGHAT and CDR2 FQNNGV. CDR3 length: 18 residues. The V and J ends lost 1 base and 0 bases respectively, with 16 bases between them. CDR3 DNA sequence: TGTGCCAGCAGCTTAGGAACCCGGACAGTAAGCTCTGGAAACACCATATATTTT. Protein product: CASSLGTRTVSSGNTIYF.

The chain joins TRBV25-1 to TRBJ1-2; 7 bases agree with TRBD1. J was trimmed by 5 bases and V by 4 bases; bases with no gene match: 4. CDR1 MGHDK and CDR2 SYGVNS come from the germline V gene. The CDR3 runs 13 residues. In DNA form, the CDR3 reads TGTGCCAGCAGTGCTCCAGGGGGATATGGCTACACCTTC. As protein: CASSAPGGYGYTF.

The chain employs TRBV7-2 and TRBJ1-1; TRBD1 agrees at 7 bases. Trimming removed 5 bases from V and 0 bases from J; junction bases left unmatched: 6. This CDR3 region has 15 residues. The germline V gene encodes CDR1 SGHTA and CDR2 FQGNSA. DNA of the CDR3: TGTGCCAGCAGCCCGCCCGGGACAGTGAACACTGAAGCTTTCTTT. Translation: CASSPPGTVNTEAFF.

This clone has just one count. The J gene is TRBJ2-1, the V gene TRBV29-1; possible D gene TRBD1, 6 bases. Trimming cost V 6 bases and J 4 bases, with 19 bases left between them. Germline loops: CDR1 SQVTM, CDR2 ANQGSEA. The CDR3 spans 15 residues. CDR3 coding DNA: TGCAGCGTCTCTCCCGGGACAAGGGGGTACAATGAGCAGTTCTTC. Amino acids: CSVSPGTRGYNEQFF.

The J gene is TRBJ1-1, the V gene TRBV25-1; TRBD1 agrees at 9 bases. Trimming cost V 4 bases and J 6 bases; bases outside gene matches: 6. This CDR3 has 14 amino acids. The V gene's germline CDR1 is MGHDK and CDR2 SYGVNS. CDR3 coding DNA: TGTGCCAGCAGTGCCGGGACAGGGATCGCTGAAGCTTTCTTT. Translation: CASSAGTGIAEAFF.

V usage is TRBV4-3 and J usage is TRBJ1-4, with 10 positions matching TRBD1. The length of the CDR3 is 16 residues. CDR1 LGHNA and CDR2 YSLEER come from the germline V gene. The V and J ends lost 4 bases and 8 bases, in that order; junction bases with no gene match: 10. The CDR3 DNA follows: TGCGCCAGCAGCCCGACGACAGGGGGCGTGGAGGAAAAACTGTTTTTT. Translated, it gives CASSPTTGGVEEKLFF.

The V call is TRBV18, the J call TRBJ2-1; 10 bases are a match to TRBD1. This CDR3 has 16 amino acids. V lost 4 bases, J lost 9 bases, and 12 bases stayed unmatched. Germline values: CDR1 KGHSH, CDR2 LQKENI. The CDR3 loop is CASSLSTGGHPIEQFF. CDR3 in DNA: TGTGCCAGCTCACTTTCGACAGGGGGCCACCCAATTGAGCAGTTCTTC.

The table lists this clone with a count of one. The chain links TRBV10-3 to TRBJ2-2; maybe TRBD2 (5 bases). The germline V gene has CDR1 ENHRY and CDR2 SYGVKD. There are 12 residues in the CDR3. V dropped 10 bases and J dropped 8 bases, with 14 bases sitting between them. CDR3 coding DNA: TGTGCCAGCAACCGCGAGGGTGGGGAGCTGTTTTTT. Protein product: CASNREGGELFF.

The rearrangement links TRBV10-2 to TRBJ2-3; 8 positions match TRBD2. The CDR3 loop spans 15 amino acids. Germline trimming cut 5 bases from V and 1 base from J; bases unmatched to any gene: 5. The germline V gene encodes CDR1 WSHSY and CDR2 SAAADI. The CDR3 coding sequence is TGCGCCAGCAGTCAGACGGGGGGGCGCACAGATACGCAGTATTTT. As protein: CASSQTGGRTDTQYF.

The V and J genes are TRBV7-2 and TRBJ2-5; no clear D gene. This CDR3 region has 13 residues. Germline V gene sequence: CDR1 SGHTA, CDR2 FQGNSA. With 1 base removed from V and 2 bases from J, the gap between germline ends came to 5 bases. Written as DNA, the CDR3 is TGTGCCAGCAGCTTAGTAGAGCAAGAGACCCAGTACTTC. Translation gives CASSLVEQETQYF.

The J gene is TRBJ2-7, the V gene TRBV5-1; no firm D call. There are 14 residues in the CDR3. CDR1 and CDR2 from the germline V gene are SGHRS and YFSETQ. V lost 5 bases and J lost 3, with 15 bases in between. This chain's CDR3 is CASSPTLGGYEQYF. The CDR3, as DNA: TGCGCCAGCAGTCCGACGCTAGGTGGCTACGAGCAGTACTTC.

The V and J genes are TRBV5-6 and TRBJ2-5; 10 bases are a match to TRBD2. V was pared by 0 bases and J by 0 bases, with 8 bases of the junction left unmatched. The CDR3 has 18 amino acids. Looked up from germline, CDR1 is SGHDT and CDR2 is YYEEEE. The CDR3 protein is CASSLARPSGGDQETQYF. The CDR3 DNA is TGTGCCAGCAGCTTGGCCCGTCCGAGCGGGGGGGACCAAGAGACCCAGTACTTC. Supplemented by reference TRBV5-6 and TRBJ2-5, the full variable domain reads DAGVTQSPTHLIKTRGQQVTLRCSPKSGHDTVSWYQQALGQGPQFIFQYYEEEERQRGNFPDRFSGHQFPNYSSELNVNALLLGDSALYLCASSLARPSGGDQETQYFGPGTRLLVL.

The rearrangement joins TRBV6-2 or TRBV6-3 to TRBJ1-5; maybe TRBD1 (6 bases). Germline V gene lookup returns CDR1 MNHEY and CDR2 SVGEGT. Trimming shortened V by 6 bases and J by 6 bases, and 18 bases separated the two germline ends. The length of the CDR3 is 15 residues. The CDR3 DNA reads TGTGCCAGCAGCCCTCCCGGGGGGGCGGGTCAGCCCCAGCATTTT. Translation: CASSPPGGAGQPQHF.

This clone was detected once. V usage is TRBV7-2 and J usage is TRBJ2-6; possibly TRBD1 for D (6 bases). CDR3 length: 15 residues. V dropped 3 bases and J dropped 2 bases, with 8 bases sitting between them. Germline V gene data show CDR1 as SGHTA and CDR2 as FQGNSA. CDR3 coding DNA: TGTGCCAGCAGCTTCACAGGGACTGGGGCCAACGTCCTGACTTTC. Translation gives CASSFTGTGANVLTF.

The gene calls are TRBV5-1 and TRBJ2-7, with D hard to call. With 5 bases removed from V and 2 bases from J, the gap between germline ends came to 11 bases. The CDR3 runs to 13 residues. Germline CDR1 reads SGHRS; CDR2 reads YFSETQ. The CDR3 reads CASSTSGAYEQYF. Here the CDR3 DNA reads TGCGCCAGCAGTACCTCGGGTGCCTACGAGCAGTACTTC.

The rearrangement links TRBV3-1 (or the pseudogene TRBV3-2) to TRBJ2-2; weak D call: TRBD1 (5 bases). Per germline, CDR1 LGHDT and CDR2 YNNKEL (reference sequence). The CDR3 runs 16 residues. Trimming took off 3 bases at V and 2 bases at J, with 13 bases between the two ends. CDR3 DNA: TGTGCCAGCAGCCACCCCCAGGGCATCAACACCGGGGAGCTGTTTTTT. Its protein product is CASSHPQGINTGELFF.

V usage is TRBV13 and J usage is TRBJ2-3, with 8 bases aligning to TRBD2. The CDR3 spans 16 residues. CDR1 is PRHDT, CDR2 FYEKMQ, per germline (reference sequence). The J segment lost 4 bases and the V segment lost 0 bases, leaving 6 bases of the junction unmatched. CDR3: CASSLGGTRGADTQYF. In DNA, the CDR3 is TGTGCCAGCAGCTTAGGGGGGACTAGAGGAGCAGATACGCAGTATTTT.

Here the CDR3 reads CASSFLIESTNEKLFF. The CDR3 bases are TGTGCCAGCAGCTTCCTTATAGAGTCAACTAATGAAAAACTGTTTTTT. This rearrangement joins TRBV7-8 to TRBJ1-4; D unclear. There are 16 residues in the CDR3. Germline lookup yields CDR1 SGHVS and CDR2 FQNEAQ. V was clipped by 3 bases and J by 0 bases, with 11 bases between them.

The chain links TRBV12-3 or TRBV12-4 to TRBJ2-7; D gene uncertain. Deletions cut 6 bases from V and 4 bases from J, with 7 bases between. CDR3 length equals 11 residues. The CDR3 loop reads CASSGQYEQYF. The CDR3 coding sequence is TGTGCCAGCAGCGGTCAATACGAGCAGTACTTC.

This clone was detected a few times. The V call is TRBV10-1, the J call TRBJ2-2; TRBD1 matches 11 bases. With 8 bases clipped from V and 4 bases from J, the junction kept 3 bases outside the gene matches. Germline V lookup: CDR1 WNHNN, CDR2 SYGVQD (reference sequence). The CDR3 runs to 14 residues. The CDR3 DNA follows: TGCGCCAGCGGACAGGGGGCGGCCACCGGGGAGCTGTTTTTT. Protein sequence: CASGQGAATGELFF.

This sequence joins TRBV7-9 and TRBJ2-3, with D maybe TRBD1 (5 bases). The V and J ends lost 5 bases and 5 bases respectively, with 14 bases between them. CDR3 length: 14 amino acids. Germline assignment: CDR1 SEHNR and CDR2 FQNEAQ (reference sequence). CDR3: CASSLYQGLDTQYF. The CDR3 DNA is TGTGCCAGCAGCCTATATCAGGGATTAGATACGCAGTATTTT.

V is TRBV27 and J is TRBJ2-3; maybe TRBD2 (7 bases). V was pared by 6 bases and J by 2 bases, with 21 bases between. This CDR3 has 17 residues. The germline gives CDR1 MNHEY, CDR2 SMNVEV (reference sequence). CDR3 nucleotide sequence: TGTGCCAGCAGCCCCCGGGGGGCGGGGACGCTCACAGATACGCAGTATTTT. Protein sequence: CASSPRGAGTLTDTQYF.

V and J are TRBV18 and TRBJ2-2; no reliable D call. Germline V gives CDR1 KGHSH, CDR2 LQKENI. CDR3 size: 14 residues. V lost 3 bases to trimming and J lost 1 base, with 6 bases between them. The CDR3 coding sequence is TGTGCCAGCTCACCGATCGGGAACACCGGGGAGCTGTTTTTT. It translates to CASSPIGNTGELFF. Full variable domain (remainder filled in from reference TRBV18 and TRBJ2-2): NAGVMQNPRHLVRRRGQEARLRCSPMKGHSHVYWYRQLPEEGLKFMVYLQKENIIDESGMPKERFSAEFPKEGPSILRIQQVVRGDSAAYFCASSPIGNTGELFFGEGSRLTVL.

The genes are TRBV7-9 and TRBJ2-7; D uncertain. Germline V gene lookup returns CDR1 SEHNR and CDR2 FQNEAQ (reference sequence). Trimming stripped 2 bases from V and 5 bases from J, with 10 bases between. This CDR3 has 13 amino acids. CDR3 nucleotide sequence: TGTGCCAGCAGCTTAAGTCCTATTCACGAGCAGTACTTC. Residues: CASSLSPIHEQYF.

The J gene is TRBJ1-2, the V gene TRBV18; the match to TRBD1 covers 7 bases. Trimming at V came to 3 bases and at J to 2 bases, leaving 3 bases not matched to a gene. The CDR3 is 14 amino acids. Germline V lookup: CDR1 KGHSH, CDR2 LQKENI. The CDR3 DNA sequence: TGTGCCAGCTCACCTCAGGACAGGAACTATGGCTACACCTTC. This sequence encodes CASSPQDRNYGYTF. The entire variable domain, with the rest obtained from reference TRBV18 and TRBJ1-2, is as follows: NAGVMQNPRHLVRRRGQEARLRCSPMKGHSHVYWYRQLPEEGLKFMVYLQKENIIDESGMPKERFSAEFPKEGPSILRIQQVVRGDSAAYFCASSPQDRNYGYTFGSGTRLTVV.

This rearrangement joins TRBV9 to TRBJ1-1, with 8 bases lining up with TRBD1. This CDR3 spans 13 amino acids. The germline gives CDR1 SGDLS, CDR2 YYNGEE. Trimming at V came to 4 bases and at J to 11 bases, leaving 10 bases not matched to a gene. The CDR3 DNA sequence: TGTGCCAGCAGCCCCGGGGGCAGGACAGGGGCTTTCTTT. Protein product: CASSPGGRTGAFF.